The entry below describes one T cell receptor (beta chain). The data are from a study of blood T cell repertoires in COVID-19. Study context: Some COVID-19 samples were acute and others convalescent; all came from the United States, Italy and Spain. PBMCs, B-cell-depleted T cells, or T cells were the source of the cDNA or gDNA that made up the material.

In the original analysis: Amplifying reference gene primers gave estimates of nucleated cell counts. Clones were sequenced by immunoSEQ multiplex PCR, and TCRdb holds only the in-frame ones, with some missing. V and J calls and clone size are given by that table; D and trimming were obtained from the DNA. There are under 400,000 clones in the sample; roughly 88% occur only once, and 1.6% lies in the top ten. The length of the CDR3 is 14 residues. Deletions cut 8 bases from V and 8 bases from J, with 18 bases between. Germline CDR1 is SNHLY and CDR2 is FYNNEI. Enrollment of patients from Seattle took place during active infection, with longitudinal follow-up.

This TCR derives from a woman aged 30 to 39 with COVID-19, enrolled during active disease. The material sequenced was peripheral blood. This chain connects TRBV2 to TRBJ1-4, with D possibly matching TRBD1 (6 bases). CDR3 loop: CASGRAGRGEKLFF. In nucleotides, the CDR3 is TGTGCCAGCGGAAGGGCAGGAAGGGGGGAAAAACTGTTTTTT. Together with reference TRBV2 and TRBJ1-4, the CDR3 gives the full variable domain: EPEVTQTPSHQVTQMGQEVILRCVPISNHLYFYWYRQILGQKVEFLVSFYNNEISEKSEIFDDQFSVERPDGSNFTLKIRSTKLEDSAMYFCASGRAGRGEKLFFGSGTQLSVL.